This T cell receptor (beta chain) was obtained from a study of blood T cell repertoires in COVID-19. In the study overall: In each case, the material was cDNA or gDNA derived from T cells, B-cell-depleted T cells, or PBMCs.

The J segment lost 1 base and the V segment lost 7 bases, leaving 5 bases of the junction unmatched. The CDR3 is made up of 15 amino acids. CDR1 and CDR2 from the germline V gene are KGHDR and SFDVKD. Per the original methods: Counts of nucleated cells, estimated from reference gene primer amplification, were obtained. Method: immunoSEQ multiplex PCR; TCRdb's copy keeps in-frame clones and lacks some. That table gives V, J and clone size, and the DNA gave D and trimming. The sample yields about 180,000 clones, 60% to 80% seen once. V gene TRBV24-1 combines with J gene TRBJ1-2, with TRBD1 matching 10 bases. This TCR was sampled from a woman in her 70s with acute or convalescent COVID-19. Specimen: peripheral blood. CDR3 loop: CATSWGDRGNYGYTF. CDR3 sequence (DNA): TGTGCCACCAGCTGGGGGGACAGGGGTAACTATGGCTACACCTTC.